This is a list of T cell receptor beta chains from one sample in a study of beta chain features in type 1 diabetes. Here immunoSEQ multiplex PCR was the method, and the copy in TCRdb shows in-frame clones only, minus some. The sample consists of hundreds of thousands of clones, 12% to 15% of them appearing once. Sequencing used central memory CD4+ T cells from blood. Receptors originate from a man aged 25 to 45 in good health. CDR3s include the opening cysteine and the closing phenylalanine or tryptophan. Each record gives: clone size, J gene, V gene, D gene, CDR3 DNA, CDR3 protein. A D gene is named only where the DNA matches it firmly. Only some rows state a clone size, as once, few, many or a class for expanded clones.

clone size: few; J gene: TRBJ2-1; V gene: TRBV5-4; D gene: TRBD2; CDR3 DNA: TGTGCCAGCAGCCCCGCTCGGGGGGGATCCTACAATGAGCAGTTCTTC; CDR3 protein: CASSPARGGSYNEQFF
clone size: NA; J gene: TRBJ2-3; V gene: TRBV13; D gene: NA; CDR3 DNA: TGTGCCAGCAGCTCGAACGTAATTCCATTTACAGATACGCAGTATTTT; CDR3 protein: CASSSNVIPFTDTQYF
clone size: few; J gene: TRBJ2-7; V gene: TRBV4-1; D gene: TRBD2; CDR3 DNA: TGCGCCAGCAGCCAAGGCGGGGGGAGGGTGCAGTACTTC; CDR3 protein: CASSQGGGRVQYF
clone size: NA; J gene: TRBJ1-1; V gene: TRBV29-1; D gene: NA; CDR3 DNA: TGCACCGGGGGGGATCCCCAGGGGAGCGCTGAAGCTTTCTTT; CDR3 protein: CTGGDPQGSAEAFF
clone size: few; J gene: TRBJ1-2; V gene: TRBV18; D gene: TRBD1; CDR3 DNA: TGTGCCAGCTCTATGGACAGGGCAGATGGCTACACCTTC; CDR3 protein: CASSMDRADGYTF
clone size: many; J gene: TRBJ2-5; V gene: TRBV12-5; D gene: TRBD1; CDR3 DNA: TGTGCTAGTGGAACCGGGACAGGGTCTGGGACCCAGTACTTC; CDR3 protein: CASGTGTGSGTQYF
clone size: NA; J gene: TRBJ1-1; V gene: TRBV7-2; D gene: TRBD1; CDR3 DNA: TGCGCCAGCAGCCCTAGGACAGGGGGCGGCACTGAAGCTTTCTTT; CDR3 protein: CASSPRTGGGTEAFF
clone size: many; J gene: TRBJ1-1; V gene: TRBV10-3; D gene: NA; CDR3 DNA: TGTGCCATCAGTGTTGGAACTGAAGCTTTCTTT; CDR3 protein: CAISVGTEAFF
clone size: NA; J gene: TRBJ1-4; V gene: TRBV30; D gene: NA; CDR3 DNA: TGTGCCTGGAACTCCTTAGGGGATCGAACTAATGAAAAACTGTTTTTT; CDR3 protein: CAWNSLGDRTNEKLFF
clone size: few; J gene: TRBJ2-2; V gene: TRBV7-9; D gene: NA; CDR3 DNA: TGTGCCAGCAGCTTATATCGGGGAGGTGCGAACACCGGGGAGCTGTTTTTT; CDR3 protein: CASSLYRGGANTGELFF
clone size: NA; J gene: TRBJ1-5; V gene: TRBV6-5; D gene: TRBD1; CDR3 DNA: TGTGCCAGCAGACAGGACAGGGGGATCAATCAGCCCCAGCATTTT; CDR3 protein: CASRQDRGINQPQHF